This T cell receptor (beta chain) was captured by sequencing in a study of blood T cell repertoires in COVID-19. Across the whole study: Material from acute and convalescent COVID-19 was sourced from the United States, Italy and Spain. The cDNA or gDNA used as material had been derived from T cells, B-cell-depleted T cells, or PBMCs.

How the authors handled the data: How many nucleated cells were present was estimated from reference gene primer amplification. The assay was immunoSEQ multiplex PCR, and TCRdb's table has in-frame clones only and misses some. The DNA was the basis for D and trimming; V, J and clone size are from that table. Of just under 150,000 clones in the sample, over 85% were seen once. This CDR3 is built from 14 residues. V was cut by 5 bases and J by 4 bases, with 13 bases left in between. Germline values: CDR1 MNHEY, CDR2 SMNVEV (reference sequence). By sample share, this clone is medium-sized. The chain carries TRBV27 and TRBJ2-3; possible D gene TRBD2, 7 bases. The sample taken for sequencing was peripheral blood. This TCR derives from a human donor in a cohort sampled during active COVID-19. The CDR3 nucleotides read TGTGCCAGCAGTCAAAGGGGGGGGGCAGATACGCAGTATTTT. This gives the protein CASSQRGGADTQYF.